The rows below give T cell receptor beta chains drawn from one sample of a study of response to subunit inactivated influenza vaccine. One entry per CDR3 protein results from TCRdb running MiXCR on the RT-PCR reads. This sample has about 780,000 distinct CDR3 sequences, with approximately 17% found just once. The input for sequencing was PBMCs from blood, taken 5 days after vaccination. These receptors came from a man aged 45-60 years who received an inactivated influenza vaccine. Both conserved end residues are part of each CDR3. Each record gives: CDR3 protein, CDR3 DNA, clone size, J gene, D gene, V gene. The D gene is left open where the match is weak. For some rows the clone size is stated as once, few or many, or as a class when expanded; others skip it.

CASSKLAGEGEQYF | TGCGCCAGCAGTAAACTAGCGGGAGAAGGAGAGCAGTACTTC | few | TRBJ2-7 | TRBD2 | TRBV5-1
CASSEWGNNQPQHF | TGTGCCAGCAGTGAATGGGGGAACAATCAGCCCCAGCATTTT | . | TRBJ1-5 | . | TRBV25-1
CASSQDRLARYTGELFF | TGCGCCAGCAGCCAAGATCGGCTAGCGAGATACACCGGGGAGCTGTTTTTT | . | TRBJ2-2 | . | TRBV4-3
CSMKTAMEKLFF | TGCAGCATGAAGACAGCCATGGAAAAACTGTTTTTT | few | TRBJ1-4 | . | TRBV29-1
CASSPVRGRSEQFF | TGTGCCAGCAGTCCTGTCCGGGGGCGTAGTGAGCAGTTCTTC | many | TRBJ2-1 | . | TRBV12-3/TRBV12-4
CARALPGQPQHF | TGCGCCAGAGCCCTCCCGGGACAGCCCCAGCATTTT | . | TRBJ1-5 | . | TRBV10-1
CASSITTSGSPTDTQYF | TGTGCCAGCAGTATAACGACTAGCGGGAGCCCCACAGATACGCAGTATTTT | few | TRBJ2-3 | TRBD2 | TRBV6-1
CASSLNSGSVYNEQFF | TGTGCCAGCAGCTTAAATAGCGGGAGTGTCTACAATGAGCAGTTCTTC | . | TRBJ2-1 | TRBD2 | TRBV7-6
CSVATGTGGNQPQHF | TGCAGCGTGGCCACCGGGACGGGGGGCAATCAGCCCCAGCATTTT | . | TRBJ1-5 | . | TRBV29-1
CSATSGSAGYTF | TGCAGCGCCACGTCGGGCTCGGCTGGCTACACCTTC | few | TRBJ1-2 | . | TRBV29-1
CASTLSGAGELFF | TGTGCCAGCACTCTATCAGGGGCCGGGGAGCTGTTTTTT | few | TRBJ2-2 | . | TRBV28
CASRTSGSLSGANVLTF | TGTGCCAGCAGAACTAGCGGGAGCCTCTCTGGGGCCAACGTCCTGACTTTC | few | TRBJ2-6 | TRBD2 | TRBV12-3/TRBV12-4
CASSQTSGGFAKNIQYF | TGTGCCAGCAGTCAGACTAGCGGGGGGTTTGCCAAAAACATTCAGTACTTC | few | TRBJ2-4 | TRBD2 | TRBV12-3/TRBV12-4
CASSVLGGLAETQYF | TGTGCCAGCAGCGTCCTCGGGGGACTCGCCGAGACCCAGTACTTC | few | TRBJ2-5 | . | TRBV9
CASSLTGGSGKLFF | TGTGCCAGCAGTTTGACAGGGGGCTCCGGAAAACTGTTTTTT | . | TRBJ1-4 | TRBD1 | TRBV12-3/TRBV12-4
CASSYSYPRTSGAPNYEQYF | TGTGCCAGCAGTTACTCCTACCCCCGGACTAGCGGGGCGCCAAACTACGAGCAGTACTTC | . | TRBJ2-7 | TRBD2 | TRBV6-2/TRBV6-3
CASRPWGGLRTGELFF | TGTGCCAGCAGACCCTGGGGGGGACTGAGGACCGGGGAGCTGTTTTTT | . | TRBJ2-2 | TRBD2 | TRBV12-3/TRBV12-4
CASSETGPRGGELFF | TGTGCCAGCAGCGAAACCGGGCCGCGGGGCGGGGAGCTGTTTTTT | few | TRBJ2-2 | . | TRBV12-3/TRBV12-4
CASSLSGSYEQFF | TGTGCCAGCAGCTTAAGTGGGAGCTATGAGCAGTTCTTC | . | TRBJ2-1 | . | TRBV7-2
CASSLAWTGAYEQYF | TGTGCCAGCAGTTTAGCCTGGACAGGAGCCTACGAGCAGTACTTC | few | TRBJ2-7 | TRBD1 | TRBV12-3/TRBV12-4
CASSGGAGPAYEQYF | TGTGCCAGCAGTGGGGGCGCGGGGCCCGCCTACGAGCAGTACTTC | few | TRBJ2-7 | . | TRBV6-1
CASSSQGFGAFF | TGTGCCAGCAGTTCTCAGGGTTTTGGAGCTTTCTTT | few | TRBJ1-1 | . | TRBV28
CASSLLSGGNQPQHF | TGTGCCAGCAGTTTATTAAGTGGGGGGAACCAGCCCCAGCATTTT | . | TRBJ1-5 | . | TRBV12-3/TRBV12-4
CASSLNSETATQYF | TGTGCCAGCAGCTTAAACTCCGAAACGGCTACGCAGTATTTT | few | TRBJ2-3 | . | TRBV7-2
CASSLAAGNNNQPQHF | TGTGCCAGCAGCTTAGCCGCAGGGAACAACAATCAGCCCCAGCATTTT | . | TRBJ1-5 | . | TRBV7-9
CASSYFPFGGQANTGELFF | TGTGCCAGCAGTTACTTCCCTTTCGGGGGGCAAGCGAACACCGGGGAGCTGTTTTTT | . | TRBJ2-2 | . | TRBV6-5
CASSPGQARPDTQYF | TGTGCCAGCAGCCCCGGACAGGCTCGGCCAGATACGCAGTATTTT | . | TRBJ2-3 | TRBD1 | TRBV7-2
CSAKGGAGNYEQHF | TGCAGTGCTAAGGGGGGGGCAGGCAACTACGAGCAGCACTTC | . | TRBJ2-7 | . | TRBV20-1
CSAEQGAAYEQYF | TGCAGTGCTGAACAGGGGGCCGCCTACGAGCAGTACTTC | few | TRBJ2-7 | TRBD1 | TRBV20-1
CSAPGQGGLGTYNEQFF | TGCAGTGCACCGGGACAGGGGGGACTTGGCACCTACAATGAGCAGTTCTTC | . | TRBJ2-1 | TRBD1 | TRBV20-1
CASSSWTGVGETQYF | TGTGCCAGCAGTTCATGGACAGGGGTTGGTGAGACCCAGTACTTC | many | TRBJ2-5 | TRBD1 | TRBV27
CSARDFRDLGSPLHF | TGCAGTGCTAGAGATTTCAGGGATTTGGGTTCACCCCTCCACTTT | few | TRBJ1-6 | . | TRBV20-1
CASSVLAGAPNEQFF | TGTGCCAGCAGTGTACTAGCGGGGGCCCCCAATGAGCAGTTCTTC | many | TRBJ2-1 | TRBD2 | TRBV12-3/TRBV12-4
CASRYSLNYGYTF | TGTGCCAGCAGATACAGCCTAAACTATGGCTACACCTTC | . | TRBJ1-2 | . | TRBV12-3/TRBV12-4
CSARDRPAGGYTF | TGCAGTGCCCGTGACCGCCCAGCGGGTGGCTACACCTTC | few | TRBJ1-2 | . | TRBV20-1
CSPDRSRETQYF | TGCAGTCCCGATCGTTCTCGAGAGACCCAGTACTTC | few | TRBJ2-5 | . | TRBV20-1
CASSSGLVMIGTDTQYF | TGTGCCAGCAGTTCCGGACTAGTAATGATCGGCACAGATACGCAGTATTTT | . | TRBJ2-3 | TRBD2 | TRBV28
CASSAFQGSGSPNTGELFF | TGTGCCAGCAGCGCCTTCCAGGGTAGCGGGAGCCCCAACACCGGGGAGCTGTTTTTT | . | TRBJ2-2 | TRBD2 | TRBV11-2
CAISEGLAGAGEQFF | TGTGCCATCAGTGAGGGACTAGCGGGAGCGGGGGAGCAGTTCTTC | . | TRBJ2-1 | TRBD2 | TRBV10-3
CAISDPRGHTEAFF | TGTGCCATCAGTGATCCCAGGGGACACACTGAAGCTTTCTTT | few | TRBJ1-1 | . | TRBV10-3
CASSFNRDEKLFF | TGTGCCAGCAGCTTCAATCGGGATGAAAAACTGTTTTTT | . | TRBJ1-4 | . | TRBV7-9
CSARVPSGTMNTEAFF | TGCAGTGCTAGAGTTCCTTCCGGGACAATGAACACTGAAGCTTTCTTT | few | TRBJ1-1 | . | TRBV20-1
CATQGLALEQYF | TGTGCCACCCAAGGGCTGGCCCTCGAGCAGTACTTC | few | TRBJ2-7 | . | TRBV6-5
CSARGTPNTEAFF | TGCAGTGCTAGAGGGACACCTAACACTGAAGCTTTCTTT | many | TRBJ1-1 | . | TRBV20-1
CASSLPGRGYEQYF | TGTGCCAGCAGCTTACCTGGCAGGGGCTACGAGCAGTACTTC | few | TRBJ2-7 | . | TRBV11-2
CSARNTGSYNSPLHF | TGCAGTGCTAGAAACACAGGGAGCTATAATTCACCCCTCCACTTT | few | TRBJ1-6 | . | TRBV20-1
CAISESEGWRAFF | TGTGCCATCAGTGAGTCGGAAGGCTGGCGGGCTTTCTTT | . | TRBJ1-1 | . | TRBV10-3
CASSPLGSYNEQFF | TGTGCTAGCAGCCCCCTCGGCTCCTACAATGAGCAGTTCTTC | many | TRBJ2-1 | . | TRBV18
CASSESGFWSLGEQYF | TGCGCCAGCAGTGAGTCCGGCTTCTGGTCTTTGGGTGAGCAGTACTTC | . | TRBJ2-7 | . | TRBV10-2
CASSTTSGGYNEQFF | TGTGCCAGCAGCACGACTAGCGGGGGGTACAATGAGCAGTTCTTC | many | TRBJ2-1 | TRBD2 | TRBV5-8